Shown below are 29 T cell receptor beta chains from a single sample sequenced in a study of T cells after posttransplantation cyclophosphamide. Clones were read by immunoSEQ multiplex PCR, and TCRdb kept only the in-frame ones, dropping some. The data show around 47,000 clones, approximately 94% seen once. Sequenced: PBMCs. Every receptor here comes from a woman aged 25 to 39 in good health and a related stem cell transplant donor.

The chain's CDR3 is CASSVGVSSYNEQFF. DNA for the CDR3: TGTGCCAGCAGCGTCGGGGTCTCTTCCTACAATGAGCAGTTCTTC. The genes are TRBV11-2 and TRBJ2-1; D is possibly TRBD2 (5 bases). Germline V CDR1 and CDR2: SGHAT, FQNNGV. CDR3 length equals 15 residues. Trimming took 5 bases from V and 1 from J, leaving 12 bases between them. Full variable domain (missing parts from reference TRBV11-2 and TRBJ2-1): EAGVAQSPRYKIIEKRQSVAFWCNPISGHATLYWYQQILGQGPKLLIQFQNNGVVDDSQLPKDRFSAERLKGVDSTLKIQPAKLEDSAVYLCASSVGVSSYNEQFFGPGTRLTVL.

J is TRBJ2-7 and V is TRBV4-3; 8 positions agree with TRBD1. This CDR3 region has 16 residues. The V and J ends lost 3 bases and 1 base, in that order; junction bases with no gene match: 8. Germline V gene sequence: CDR1 LGHNA, CDR2 YSLEER. The CDR3 DNA follows: TGCGCCAGCAGCCAGGGCCCGGACAGGGTTTCCTACGAGCAGTACTTC. Encoded protein: CASSQGPDRVSYEQYF.

The chain carries TRBV28 and TRBJ1-4, with D uncertain. V was shortened by 6 bases and J by 8 bases, with 7 bases between the two germline ends. This CDR3 has 11 amino acids. Germline V CDR1 and CDR2: MDHEN, SYDVKM. The CDR3 coding sequence is TGTGCCAGCAGCCTTCTGGAAAAACTGTTTTTT. As protein: CASSLLEKLFF.

V and J are TRBV25-1 and TRBJ2-2; no clear D gene. V was pared by 4 bases and J by 3 bases, with 15 bases between. CDR3 length: 16 residues. The germline gives CDR1 MGHDK, CDR2 SYGVNS. DNA of the CDR3: TGTGCCAGCAGTGCCTTTCCCGGGTCCGACACCGGGGAGCTGTTTTTT. Translated: CASSAFPGSDTGELFF.

This sequence joins TRBV19 and TRBJ1-5, with unresolved D. The V and J ends lost 10 bases and 7 bases respectively, with 23 bases between them. Germline lookup yields CDR1 LNHDA and CDR2 SQIVND (reference sequence). The CDR3 runs to 15 residues. CDR3 nucleotide sequence: TGTGCCAACCCAAGTGAGTATTACGCGGGGCAGCCCCAGCATTTT. Its translation: CANPSEYYAGQPQHF.

The chain joins TRBV27 to TRBJ2-7, with a weak D call TRBD1 (5 bases). The CDR3 extends over 14 amino acids. Deletions cut 5 bases from V and 2 bases from J, with 13 bases between. The germline gives CDR1 MNHEY, CDR2 SMNVEV (reference sequence). The CDR3 nucleotides are TGTGCCAGCAGTACAGGAGAATCCCCCTACGAGCAGTACTTC. The encoded protein is CASSTGESPYEQYF.

This clone was observed once. The chain recombines TRBV6-1 with TRBJ2-3, with D possibly TRBD1 on 6 matching bases. Trimming pared 6 bases from V and 4 bases from J, leaving 11 bases between. This CDR3 has 13 residues. Germline V gene data show CDR1 as MNHNS and CDR2 as SASEGT. CDR3 region: CASRKEGADTQYF. In DNA, the CDR3 is TGTGCCAGCAGGAAAGAGGGGGCAGATACGCAGTATTTT.

This chain's CDR3 is CASSTTSGVGETQYF. Here the CDR3 DNA reads TGTGCCAGCTCAACGACTAGCGGGGTTGGGGAGACCCAGTACTTC. This chain joins TRBV18 and TRBJ2-5, with 11 bases fitting TRBD2. V dropped 5 bases and J dropped 5; count of bases not matched to a gene: 7. From germline, CDR1 is KGHSH and CDR2 LQKENI. The CDR3 loop spans 15 amino acids. Together with reference TRBV18 and TRBJ2-5, the CDR3 gives the full variable domain: NAGVMQNPRHLVRRRGQEARLRCSPMKGHSHVYWYRQLPEEGLKFMVYLQKENIIDESGMPKERFSAEFPKEGPSILRIQQVVRGDSAAYFCASSTTSGVGETQYFGPGTRLLVL.

CDR3: CASSIVTVPGGRGAFF. DNA of the CDR3: TGTGCCAGTAGTATAGTAACCGTCCCCGGCGGTCGAGGGGCTTTCTTT. The rearrangement joins TRBV19 to TRBJ1-1, with D hard to call. Germline CDR1 and CDR2: LNHDA and SQIVND (reference sequence). V was shortened by 1 base and J by 11 bases, with 23 bases between the two germline ends. This CDR3 contains 16 residues.

The chain employs TRBV18 and TRBJ1-5, with unresolved D. In germline, CDR1 is KGHSH, CDR2 LQKENI. The CDR3 has 13 amino acids. Trimming cost V 2 bases and J 4 bases, with 6 bases left between them. CDR3: CASSPGENQPQHF. CDR3 bases: TGTGCCAGCTCACCAGGAGAGAATCAGCCCCAGCATTTT.

V gene TRBV30 combines with J gene TRBJ1-1; D might be TRBD1 (5 bases). Trimming left V 0 bases short and J 1 base short, with 9 bases between. The germline CDR1 and CDR2 sequences are GTSNPN and SVGIG (reference sequence). The CDR3 has 14 residues. The CDR3 DNA is TGTGCCTGGAGTGTAAGCGGGGGGAACACTGAAGCTTTCTTT. Translation gives CAWSVSGGNTEAFF.

This sequence joins TRBV11-3 and TRBJ2-5; TRBD1 aligns across 7 bases. There are 14 residues in the CDR3. Germline lookup yields CDR1 SGHNT and CDR2 YENEEA. V lost 5 bases and J lost 1; bases outside the gene matches: 4. The DNA of the CDR3 is TGTGCCAGCAGCACCCGGGACAGCCAAGAGACCCAGTACTTC. Its protein is CASSTRDSQETQYF.

The gene calls are TRBV12-5 and TRBJ1-2; 8 bases align to TRBD1. This CDR3 spans 18 amino acids. Germline CDR1 is LGHNT and CDR2 is FRNRAP. Trimming at V came to 0 bases and at J to 4 bases, leaving 13 bases not matched to a gene. CDR3 sequence: CASGLVIVGRGRPYGYTF. The CDR3 DNA reads as TGTGCTAGTGGTTTGGTAATTGTAGGCAGGGGGCGCCCCTATGGCTACACCTTC. The full variable domain, rest sourced from reference TRBV12-5 and TRBJ1-2, is DARVTQTPRHKVTEMGQEVTMRCQPILGHNTVFWYRQTMMQGLELLAYFRNRAPLDDSGMPKDRFSAEMPDATLATLKIQPSEPRDSAVYFCASGLVIVGRGRPYGYTFGSGTRLTVV.

This chain uses TRBV5-1 with TRBJ2-7; D gene uncertain. The CDR3 covers 16 residues. The germline CDR1 and CDR2 sequences are SGHRS and YFSETQ. Trimming removed 0 bases at V and 4 bases at J, with 17 bases between. The CDR3 region has the DNA TGCGCCAGCAGCTTGGTTGTAGCCAACCCGCAGTACGAGCAGTACTTC. This encodes CASSLVVANPQYEQYF.

J is TRBJ2-1 and V is TRBV6-6; 7 nucleotides align to TRBD1. The CDR3 sequence is 15 residues long. V shed 7 bases, J shed 6 bases, and the junction held 12 bases outside the gene matches. Germline V gene lookup returns CDR1 MNHNY and CDR2 SVGAGI (reference sequence). The CDR3 reads CASIPQGFVLNEQFF. The CDR3 DNA is TGTGCCAGCATCCCACAGGGGTTCGTACTCAATGAGCAGTTCTTC.

V usage is TRBV29-1 and J usage is TRBJ1-2; a possible D gene is TRBD1 (6 bases). The CDR3 is 14 residues long. Germline lookup yields CDR1 SQVTM and CDR2 ANQGSEA. Trimming took off 0 bases at V and 5 bases at J, with 13 bases between the two ends. The CDR3 DNA reads TGCAGCGTTGAAGATCTTGGACAGCCGTATGGCTACACCTTC. This codes for CSVEDLGQPYGYTF.

This chain connects TRBV6-6 to TRBJ2-2; D possibly corresponds to TRBD2 (6 bases). Trimming pared 7 bases from V and 3 bases from J, leaving 12 bases between. CDR1 MNHNY and CDR2 SVGAGI come from the germline V gene (reference sequence). The CDR3 spans 14 residues. Here the CDR3 reads CASIPGGHTGELFF. DNA for the CDR3: TGTGCCAGCATCCCCGGGGGACACACCGGGGAGCTGTTTTTT.

The chain uses TRBV4-2 and TRBJ1-6; 8 nucleotides line up with TRBD1. Germline CDR1 reads LGHNA; CDR2 reads YNFKEQ. The CDR3 is 15 residues long. V lost 1 base to trimming and J lost 9 bases; unmatched junction nucleotides: 5. CDR3 amino acids: CASSQARTGTSPLHF. In nucleotides, the CDR3 is TGTGCCAGCAGCCAAGCACGGACAGGGACTTCACCCCTCCACTTT.

The chain links TRBV4-2 to TRBJ2-3; TRBD2 matches at 8 bases. Germline CDR1 is LGHNA and CDR2 is YNFKEQ. With 0 bases clipped from V and 0 bases from J, the junction kept 2 bases outside the gene matches. This CDR3 region has 16 residues. The CDR3 nucleotides are TGTGCCAGCAGCCAAGAACTAGCGGCTAGCACAGATACGCAGTATTTT. Residues: CASSQELAASTDTQYF.

In this sample, this clone turned up once. This chain connects TRBV6-5 to TRBJ1-2, with D possibly TRBD1 on 5 matching bases. Looked up from germline, CDR1 is MNHEY and CDR2 is SVGAGI. The CDR3 is made up of 13 amino acids. The germline V and J ends were trimmed by 6 bases and 6 bases, with 14 bases remaining between them. CDR3 protein: CASRTGGIHGYTF. The DNA of the CDR3 is TGTGCCAGCAGAACGGGGGGAATCCATGGCTACACCTTC.

This sequence joins TRBV7-2 and TRBJ2-2; maybe TRBD1 (6 bases). From germline, CDR1 is SGHTA and CDR2 FQGNSA. Trimming removed 5 bases at V and 1 base at J, with 11 bases between. The CDR3 length is 15 residues. The CDR3, as DNA: TGTGCCAGCAGCCCGAGAGGGGGGAACACCGGGGAGCTGTTTTTT. This sequence encodes CASSPRGGNTGELFF.

The rearrangement joins TRBV4-3 to TRBJ2-1, with a possible D match to TRBD2 (6 bases). This CDR3 region has 15 residues. The germline V gene encodes CDR1 LGHNA and CDR2 YSLEER. V lost 0 bases and J 5 bases, leaving 11 bases between the germline ends. In nucleotides, the CDR3 is TGCGCCAGCAGCCAAGAAGCACTAGCAAACAATGAGCAGTTCTTC. Its translation: CASSQEALANNEQFF.

CDR3 coding DNA: TGCGCCAGCAGCTTAGGGGCCGGGCCTGAAGCTTTCTTT. Residues: CASSLGAGPEAFF. The chain recombines TRBV5-1 with TRBJ1-1; the D gene is possibly TRBD1 (5 bases). The V gene's germline CDR1 is SGHRS and CDR2 YFSETQ. CDR3 length: 13 amino acids. V lost 2 bases, J lost 6 bases, and 11 bases lay in between.

The chain employs TRBV6-5 and TRBJ2-7, with D possibly matching TRBD2 (7 bases). This CDR3 region has 15 residues. Germline CDR1 is MNHEY and CDR2 is SVGAGI. Trimming pared 6 bases from V and 2 bases from J, leaving 17 bases between. CDR3 nucleotide sequence: TGTGCCAGCAGGAGGGCGGGGGCCTTACCCTACGAGCAGTACTTC. As protein: CASRRAGALPYEQYF.

The chain couples TRBV6-5 to TRBJ2-1; 7 nucleotides line up with TRBD1. Unmatched junction bases numbered 8, after V lost 6 bases and J lost 6 bases. Germline-derived CDR1 and CDR2 are MNHEY and SVGAGI. This CDR3 is 14 amino acids long. This CDR3 reads CASSPGTDINEQFF. CDR3 nucleotides: TGTGCCAGCAGCCCGGGGACAGACATCAATGAGCAGTTCTTC.

This clone was detected only once. This chain connects TRBV29-1 to TRBJ2-1, with D unclear. Germline CDR1 reads SQVTM; CDR2 reads ANQGSEA. With 4 bases removed from V and 7 bases from J, the gap between germline ends came to 11 bases. The CDR3 has 12 residues. The CDR3 reads CSVVRTTNEQFF. CDR3 sequence (DNA): TGCAGCGTTGTCCGAACCACAAATGAGCAGTTCTTC.

This rearrangement joins TRBV18 to TRBJ2-7, with D uncertain. The CDR3 has 15 residues. Trimming cost V 6 bases and J 3 bases, with 18 bases left between them. Per germline, CDR1 KGHSH and CDR2 LQKENI. CDR3 nucleotides: TGTGCCAGCTCCCCCGAGGTGGCCGCAGACTACGAGCAGTACTTC. Amino acid sequence: CASSPEVAADYEQYF.

V is TRBV5-6 and J is TRBJ1-1; 8 bases are a match to TRBD1. Germline assignment: CDR1 SGHDT and CDR2 YYEEEE. V was clipped by 1 base and J by 1 base; unmatched bases: 3. The CDR3 has 15 amino acids. DNA for the CDR3: TGTGCCAGCAGCTTGCTAGGACAGGGGAACACTGAAGCTTTCTTT. Protein sequence: CASSLLGQGNTEAFF.

The chain employs TRBV6-4 and TRBJ2-6, with D maybe TRBD2 (6 bases). Between the trimmed V and J ends, which lost 6 bases and 0 bases, there was a span of 15 bases. Per germline, CDR1 MRHNA and CDR2 SNTAGT. This CDR3 is built from 17 residues. This chain's CDR3 is CASSPFGGNSGANVLTF. The CDR3 coding sequence is TGTGCCAGCAGCCCCTTTGGGGGGAACTCTGGGGCCAACGTCCTGACTTTC.